This T cell receptor (beta chain) was sequenced for a study of blood T cells in healthy people across ages. To note about this clonotype: Its antigen is not identified.

A second PCR of roughly 7 to 11 cycles used a sample-barcoded 5' primer and a J-beta primer mix. The template-switch adaptor was a 5' adaptor with 12 random nucleotides. It tagged each cDNA molecule. Each CDR3 protein is one row after TCRdb ran MiXCR on the 5' RACE reads. The sample has some 1.7 million distinct CDR3 sequences; 28% are singletons. The donors, aged roughly 6 to 100, were healthy Caucasians from Russia. Findings of the study overall: PBMCs went unsorted, and a conclusive naive versus antigen-experienced comparison was therefore prevented.

Germline V gene lookup returns CDR1 LGHNA and CDR2 YNFKEQ. The V end lost 0 bases, the J end lost 0 bases, and 15 bases lay between the germline ends. This CDR3 is 17 amino acids long. The sequence came from a woman aged 25 to 39 in good health. The sequencing input was blood. This chain uses TRBV4-2 with TRBJ2-7, with D uncertain. Written as DNA, the CDR3 is TGTGCCAGCAGCCAAGAGTTCGCCGGCGGTCTCTCCTACGAGCAGTACTTC. This translates into CASSQEFAGGLSYEQYF.